The 21 T cell receptor beta chains below were found in one sample sequenced in a study of blood T cell repertoires in COVID-19. Here immunoSEQ multiplex PCR was the method, and the copy in TCRdb shows in-frame clones only, minus some. The profile covers around 260,000 clones, with 90% appearing a single time and 1% to 1.3% taken by the ten largest. Sequenced input: PBMCs or T cells enriched from blood (not recorded which). The receptor set was obtained from a woman aged 25-40 years who had recovered from COVID-19.

The chain combines TRBV28 with TRBJ2-1; TRBD1 is a possible D gene (5 bases). Germline V gene data show CDR1 as MDHEN and CDR2 as SYDVKM. The CDR3 is 15 amino acids. V shed 2 bases and J shed 1 base, with 9 bases lying between them. The CDR3 reads CASSLVGVSYNEQFF. The DNA for the CDR3 is TGTGCCAGCAGTTTAGTAGGGGTTTCCTACAATGAGCAGTTCTTC.

This chain links TRBV5-1 with TRBJ1-1; TRBD1 agrees at 10 bases. Losses at the gene ends were 1 base for V and 2 bases for J; bases not matched to a gene: 5. The V gene's germline CDR1 is SGHRS and CDR2 YFSETQ. The CDR3 has 16 amino acids. CDR3 region: CASSLQTGGFNTEAFF. The CDR3 nucleotides read TGCGCCAGCAGCTTGCAGACAGGGGGCTTCAACACTGAAGCTTTCTTT.

The chain has TRBV7-2 and TRBJ2-7; the D gene is possibly TRBD1 (5 bases). Trimming took 0 bases from V and 4 from J, leaving 10 bases between them. CDR1 is SGHTA, CDR2 FQGNSA, per germline. The CDR3 is made up of 14 amino acids. CDR3 residues: CASSLAGQGYEQYF. The CDR3 nucleotides read TGTGCCAGCAGCTTAGCGGGCCAGGGATACGAGCAGTACTTC.

The chain combines TRBV7-9 with TRBJ2-3, with D possibly being TRBD1 (6 bases). CDR1 is SEHNR and CDR2 is FQNEAQ in the germline V gene (reference sequence). The CDR3 spans 15 residues. The V end was cut by 1 base, the J end by 2 bases, with 10 bases between. In nucleotides, the CDR3 is TGTGCCAGCAGCTTAGATCGACAGGCCACAGATACGCAGTATTTT. Protein sequence: CASSLDRQATDTQYF.

This clone was seen a handful of times. The genes are TRBV29-1 and TRBJ1-4, with TRBD1 matching 10 bases. With 2 bases clipped from V and 8 bases from J, the junction kept 2 bases outside the gene matches. CDR1 and CDR2 (germline): SQVTM, ANQGSEA. The CDR3 totals 13 residues. CDR3 in amino acids: CSVEKDRGEKLFF. The CDR3 nucleotides read TGCAGCGTTGAAAAGGACAGGGGGGAAAAACTGTTTTTT.

The chain links TRBV5-1 to TRBJ2-1, with TRBD2 identical over 11 bases. The CDR3 covers 16 residues. With 4 bases clipped from V and 3 bases from J, the junction kept 6 bases outside the gene matches. CDR1 SGHRS and CDR2 YFSETQ come from the germline V gene. The CDR3 sequence is CASSALTSGNYNEQFF. The CDR3 nucleotides are TGCGCCAGCAGCGCCTTGACTAGCGGGAACTACAATGAGCAGTTCTTC.

The rearrangement uses TRBV3-1 (or the pseudogene TRBV3-2) and TRBJ2-1; D remains unclear. CDR1 is LGHDT and CDR2 is YNNKEL in the germline V gene (reference sequence). The CDR3 consists of 12 residues. The V gene lost 2 bases and the J gene lost 7 bases, with 6 bases spanning the gap. The CDR3 here is CASSQTVNEQFF. The DNA of the CDR3 is TGTGCCAGCAGCCAAACGGTAAATGAGCAGTTCTTC.

The chain recombines TRBV28 with TRBJ1-6, with 8 positions matching TRBD1. Trimming cost V 5 bases and J 9 bases; bases outside gene matches: 9. Germline V gene sequence: CDR1 MDHEN, CDR2 SYDVKM. There are 15 residues in the CDR3. The CDR3, as DNA: TGTGCCAGCAGTCGACAGGGGACAATTAGTTCACCCCTCCACTTT. Protein product: CASSRQGTISSPLHF.

This chain uses TRBV27 with TRBJ1-3; D remains ambiguous. The CDR3 is made up of 15 amino acids. Deletions cut 0 bases from V and 0 bases from J, with 6 bases between. In germline, CDR1 is MNHEY, CDR2 SMNVEV (reference sequence). Here the CDR3 reads CASSLSPYSGNTIYF. As DNA, the CDR3 is TGTGCCAGCAGTTTATCACCCTACTCTGGAAACACCATATATTTT.

Here the CDR3 DNA reads TGTGCCACCATGGACAGGGCCGGATCCTCTGGAAACACCATATATTTT. It translates to CATMDRAGSSGNTIYF. This chain links TRBV19 with TRBJ1-3, with 8 bases lining up with TRBD1. This CDR3 comprises 16 residues. Germline trimming cut 10 bases from V and 0 bases from J; bases unmatched to any gene: 11. Germline assignment: CDR1 LNHDA and CDR2 SQIVND (reference sequence).

The V call is TRBV9, the J call TRBJ2-3; D unclear. With 1 base removed from V and 5 bases from J, the gap between germline ends came to 11 bases. This CDR3 comprises 14 residues. Germline CDR1 reads SGDLS; CDR2 reads YYNGEE. The CDR3 region has the DNA TGTGCCAGCAGCGTACGGGTCGGTGGAGATACGCAGTATTTT. Translating gives CASSVRVGGDTQYF.

The chain couples TRBV18 to TRBJ2-1, with TRBD2 matching 9 bases. The CDR3 is 13 residues long. Germline V gives CDR1 KGHSH, CDR2 LQKENI. V shed 2 bases and J 8 bases; nucleotides not matched to a gene: 1. CDR3 in DNA: TGTGCCAGCTCACCAATAGCGGGAGATGAGCAGTTCTTC. Its protein product is CASSPIAGDEQFF.

This clone was seen only once. The chain joins TRBV24-1 to TRBJ2-1; D is undetermined. The V gene's germline CDR1 is KGHDR and CDR2 SFDVKD. V lost 3 bases, J lost 0 bases, and 17 bases lay in between. The CDR3 contains 18 residues. Here the CDR3 DNA reads TGTGCCACCAGTGATGGGTACCCAGGTTCGAGCTCCTACAATGAGCAGTTCTTC. Translating gives CATSDGYPGSSSYNEQFF.

This chain joins TRBV27 and TRBJ2-1; 8 positions match TRBD2. Germline loops: CDR1 MNHEY, CDR2 SMNVEV (reference sequence). Trimming removed 2 bases from V and 4 bases from J; junction bases left unmatched: 4. This CDR3 has 15 amino acids. This CDR3 is CASSLDTSGYNEQFF. In DNA, the CDR3 is TGTGCCAGCAGTTTAGATACTAGCGGATACAATGAGCAGTTCTTC.

V gene TRBV7-8 combines with J gene TRBJ2-3; TRBD2 agrees at 9 bases. The V gene's germline CDR1 is SGHVS and CDR2 FQNEAQ. The CDR3 contains 16 residues. Trimming cost V 5 bases and J 0 bases; bases outside gene matches: 6. The CDR3 spells CASSPRTSGSTDTQYF. CDR3 bases: TGTGCCAGCAGCCCCCGCACTAGCGGGAGCACAGATACGCAGTATTTT.

V is TRBV4-3 and J is TRBJ2-3, with 16 bases fitting TRBD2. CDR1 is LGHNA, CDR2 YSLEER, per germline. The CDR3 runs to 15 residues. J gave up 6 bases and V 4 bases, and 1 base lay outside the gene matches. For the CDR3, the DNA is TGCGCCAGCAGCCCGGGACTAGCGGGAGGGGATACGCAGTATTTT. It codes for CASSPGLAGGDTQYF.

The chain uses TRBV3-1 (or the pseudogene TRBV3-2) and TRBJ2-1, with 7 bases matching TRBD1. Germline V gene sequence: CDR1 LGHDT, CDR2 YNNKEL (reference sequence). J gave up 6 bases and V 2 bases, and 4 bases lay outside the gene matches. The CDR3 runs to 14 residues. CDR3 region: CASSQMTGLNEQFF. The DNA of the CDR3 is TGTGCCAGCAGCCAAATGACAGGGCTCAATGAGCAGTTCTTC.

The V call is TRBV2, the J call TRBJ1-2, with D unclear. Trimming shortened V by 2 bases and J by 5 bases, and 6 bases separated the two germline ends. The CDR3 extends over 12 amino acids. Looked up from germline, CDR1 is SNHLY and CDR2 is FYNNEI. In nucleotides, the CDR3 is TGTGCCAGCAGTGAATCGGGATATGGCTACACCTTC. As protein: CASSESGYGYTF.

The chain joins TRBV30 to TRBJ1-1; 7 bases agree with TRBD1. V lost 4 bases to trimming and J lost 5 bases; unmatched junction nucleotides: 4. The germline V gene has CDR1 GTSNPN and CDR2 SVGIG (reference sequence). The CDR3 is made up of 12 amino acids. The CDR3 sequence: CAWMAGGTEAFF. DNA for the CDR3: TGTGCCTGGATGGCAGGGGGAACTGAAGCTTTCTTT.

This chain uses TRBV27 with TRBJ1-1; possible D gene TRBD1, 6 bases. With 6 bases removed from V and 5 bases from J, the gap between germline ends came to 16 bases. The CDR3 has 14 amino acids. Germline CDR1 MNHEY, CDR2 SMNVEV (reference sequence). The CDR3 DNA reads as TGTGCCAGCAGCCAGGACAGCCGATGGACTGAAGCTTTCTTT. This translates into CASSQDSRWTEAFF.

The V call is TRBV19, the J call TRBJ2-5; 9 nucleotides align to TRBD1. This CDR3 contains 15 residues. The germline CDR1 and CDR2 sequences are LNHDA and SQIVND (reference sequence). Unmatched junction bases numbered 8, after V lost 4 bases and J lost 5 bases. Written as DNA, the CDR3 is TGTGCCAGTAGTACAACCGGGACAGGGCATGAGACCCAGTACTTC. It codes for CASSTTGTGHETQYF.